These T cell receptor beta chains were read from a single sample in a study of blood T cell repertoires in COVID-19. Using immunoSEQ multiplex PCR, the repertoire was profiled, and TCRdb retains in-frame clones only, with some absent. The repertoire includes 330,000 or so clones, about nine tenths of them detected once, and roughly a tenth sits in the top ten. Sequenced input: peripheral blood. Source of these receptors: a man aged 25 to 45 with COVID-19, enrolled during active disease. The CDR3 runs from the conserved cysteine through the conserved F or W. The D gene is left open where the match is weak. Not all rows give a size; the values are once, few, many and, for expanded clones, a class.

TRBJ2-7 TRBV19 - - CASSILYRAPYEQYF TGTGCCAGTAGTATACTTTACAGGGCCCCCTACGAGCAGTACTTC
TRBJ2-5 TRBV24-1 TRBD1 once CATSDPRQGWQETQYF TGTGCCACCAGTGATCCACGACAGGGGTGGCAAGAGACCCAGTACTTC
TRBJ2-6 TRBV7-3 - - CASSPGHVSGANVLTF TGTGCCAGCAGCCCCGGACACGTCTCTGGGGCCAACGTCCTGACTTTC
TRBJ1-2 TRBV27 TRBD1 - CASSFGTGGLNGYTF TGTGCCAGCAGTTTCGGGACAGGGGGCCTGAATGGCTACACCTTC
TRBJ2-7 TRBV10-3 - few CAISEREIPSYEQYF TGTGCCATCAGTGAGCGGGAGATACCTTCCTACGAGCAGTACTTC
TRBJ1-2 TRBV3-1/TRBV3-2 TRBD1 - CASNNRDRNYGYTF TGTGCCAGCAACAACCGGGACAGGAACTATGGCTACACCTTC
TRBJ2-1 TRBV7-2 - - CASSLERGSYNEQFF TGTGCCAGCAGCTTAGAGAGGGGGAGTTACAATGAGCAGTTCTTC
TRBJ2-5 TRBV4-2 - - CASSGGEAGHETQYF TGTGCCAGCAGCGGAGGGGAAGCGGGACATGAGACCCAGTACTTC
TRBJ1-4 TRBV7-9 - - CASSLIGPGEKLFF TGTGCCAGCAGCTTAATAGGGCCGGGGGAAAAACTGTTTTTT
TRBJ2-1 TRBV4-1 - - CASSQGAIVADSYNEQFF TGCGCCAGCAGCCAAGGAGCCATTGTAGCGGACTCCTACAATGAGCAGTTCTTC
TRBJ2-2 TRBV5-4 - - CASTRTATGELFF TGTGCCAGCACCAGGACAGCCACCGGGGAGCTGTTTTTT
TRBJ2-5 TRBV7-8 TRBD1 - CASSALRGRGETQYF TGTGCCAGCAGCGCGCTGAGGGGGCGCGGAGAGACCCAGTACTTC
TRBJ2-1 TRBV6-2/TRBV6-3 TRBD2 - CASSDLAGGAYNEQFF TGTGCCAGCAGTGACCTAGCGGGGGGAGCCTACAATGAGCAGTTCTTC
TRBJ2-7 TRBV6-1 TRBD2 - CASSEAGGPTYEQYF TGTGCCAGCAGCGAAGCGGGAGGCCCCACCTACGAGCAGTACTTC
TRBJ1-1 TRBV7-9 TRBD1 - CASSLAPGQAMNTEAFF TGTGCCAGCAGCTTAGCTCCAGGACAGGCAATGAACACTGAAGCTTTCTTT
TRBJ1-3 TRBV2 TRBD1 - CASSGVGGAGGNTIYF TGTGCCAGCAGTGGAGTAGGGGGCGCAGGTGGAAACACCATATATTTT
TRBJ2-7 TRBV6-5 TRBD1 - CASTTGGAYEQYF TGTGCCAGCACGACAGGGGGGGCCTACGAGCAGTACTTC
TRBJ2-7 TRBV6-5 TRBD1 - CASSRAGTGVYEQYF TGTGCCAGCAGTAGGGCCGGGACAGGGGTTTACGAGCAGTACTTC
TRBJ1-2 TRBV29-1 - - CSVRRGGLGYTF TGCAGCGTCCGAAGGGGGGGTCTCGGCTACACCTTC
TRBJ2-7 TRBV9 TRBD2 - CASSVGLADYEQYF TGTGCCAGCAGCGTAGGACTAGCGGACTACGAGCAGTACTTC
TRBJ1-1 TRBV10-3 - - CATTFRDTEAFF TGTGCCACGACGTTTCGGGACACGGAAGCTTTCTTT
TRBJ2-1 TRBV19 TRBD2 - CASSRGVYNEQFF TGTGCCAGTAGCCGGGGGGTTTACAATGAGCAGTTCTTC
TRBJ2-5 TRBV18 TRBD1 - CASSTGQQETQYF TGTGCCAGCTCAACGGGACAGCAAGAGACCCAGTACTTC
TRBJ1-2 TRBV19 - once CASSIFSGAYGYTF TGTGCCAGTAGTATTTTCTCAGGGGCCTATGGCTACACCTTC
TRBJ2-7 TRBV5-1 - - CASSPNAPRTYEQYF TGCGCCAGCAGCCCCAACGCACCAAGGACATACGAGCAGTACTTC
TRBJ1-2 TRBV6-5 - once CASSYSAGPYGYTF TGTGCCAGCAGTTACTCGGCAGGGCCCTATGGCTACACCTTC
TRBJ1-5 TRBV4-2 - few CASSPIPQGNQPQHF TGTGCCAGCAGCCCTATACCCCAGGGCAATCAGCCCCAGCATTTT
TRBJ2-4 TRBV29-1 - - CSGRQSKNIQYF TGCAGCGGGCGACAGTCCAAAAACATTCAGTACTTC
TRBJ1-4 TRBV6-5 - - CASSIRPATNEKLFF TGTGCCAGCAGTATCAGGCCCGCAACTAATGAAAAACTGTTTTTT
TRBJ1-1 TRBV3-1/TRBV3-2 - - CASSRGREAFF TGTGCCAGCAGCCGGGGTCGGGAGGCTTTCTTT
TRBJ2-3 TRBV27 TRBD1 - CASSFQTGGETDTQYF TGTGCCAGCAGTTTCCAGACAGGGGGCGAAACAGATACGCAGTATTTT
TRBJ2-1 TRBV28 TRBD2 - CASSMGLAGGYSSYNEQFF TGTGCCAGCAGTATGGGACTAGCGGGAGGGTATAGCTCCTACAATGAGCAGTTCTTC
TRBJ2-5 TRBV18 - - CASSPVGGWETQYF TGTGCCAGCTCACCCGTTGGGGGCTGGGAGACCCAGTACTTC
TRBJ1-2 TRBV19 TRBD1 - CASSISGQPLQGYTF TGTGCCAGTAGTATATCGGGACAGCCCCTACAGGGCTACACCTTC
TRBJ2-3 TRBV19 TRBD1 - CAAADRGGADTQYF TGTGCCGCAGCTGACAGGGGGGGCGCAGATACGCAGTATTTT
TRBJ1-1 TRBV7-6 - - CASSLMAGGNTEAFF TGTGCCAGCAGCTTAATGGCGGGCGGAAACACTGAAGCTTTCTTT